This entry lists 27 T cell receptor beta chains sequenced from one sample in a study of Ad26.COV2.S vaccination and SARS-CoV-2 variants. Noted treatment: some 20 received Ad26.COV2.S at low or high dose, single or two shots; 5 received placebo; per-sample allocation not given. Samples were taken on day 63 after the first vaccine or placebo injection. TCRdb's copy holds only in-frame clones and misses some; the assay was immunoSEQ multiplex PCR. The sample yields just over 350,000 clones, 70% to 90% seen once. The input for sequencing was peripheral blood, taken in a trial of Ad26.COV2.S vaccine versus placebo. These receptors were collected from a person between 18 and 65 years old who received the Ad26.COV2.S COVID-19 vaccine or a placebo.

V usage is TRBV12-3 or TRBV12-4 and J usage is TRBJ2-1; 7 bases align to TRBD1. This CDR3 comprises 13 residues. V shed 7 bases, J shed 6 bases, and the junction held 6 bases outside the gene matches. DNA for the CDR3: TGTGCCAGCAAGACAGGGACAGTCAATGAGCAGTTCTTC. Protein: CASKTGTVNEQFF.

This sequence joins TRBV20-1 and TRBJ1-5; no reliable D call. V was clipped by 3 bases and J by 6 bases, with 9 bases between them. The CDR3 loop spans 12 amino acids. Germline values: CDR1 DFQATT, CDR2 SNEGSKA (reference sequence). Here the CDR3 reads CSASEGIQPQHF. The CDR3 DNA sequence: TGCAGTGCTAGTGAGGGCATTCAGCCCCAGCATTTT.

The CDR3 DNA sequence: TGTGCCAGTAGTACCGGGACTGCCTACAATGAGCAGTTCTTC. It is translated as CASSTGTAYNEQFF. The gene calls are TRBV19 and TRBJ2-1; TRBD2 is a possible D gene (6 bases). This CDR3 is 14 amino acids long. Germline-derived CDR1 and CDR2 are LNHDA and SQIVND (reference sequence). The germline V and J ends were trimmed by 4 bases and 2 bases, with 9 bases remaining between them. The full variable domain, in which reference TRBV19 and TRBJ2-1 provide the parts outside the CDR3, is DGGITQSPKYLFRKEGQNVTLSCEQNLNHDAMYWYRQDPGQGLRLIYYSQIVNDFQKGDIAEGYSVSREKKESFPLTVTSAQKNPTAFYLCASSTGTAYNEQFFGPGTRLTVL.

This clone was found once. The chain recombines TRBV6-6 with TRBJ1-1; the D is unclear. The CDR3 has 14 residues. Trimming left V 6 bases short and J 0 bases short, with 11 bases between. Germline loops: CDR1 MNHNY, CDR2 SVGAGI (reference sequence). CDR3 sequence reads: CASRLGQMNTEAFF. In nucleotides, the CDR3 is TGTGCCAGCAGGTTAGGCCAGATGAACACTGAAGCTTTCTTT.

The V call is TRBV18, the J call TRBJ2-1; the D gene could be TRBD1 or TRBD2 (5 bases each). Germline loops: CDR1 KGHSH, CDR2 LQKENI. The V end was cut by 0 bases, the J end by 8 bases, with 8 bases between. CDR3 length: 13 residues. The CDR3 sequence: CASSPPGVDEQFF. The CDR3 coding sequence is TGTGCCAGCTCACCACCGGGGGTGGATGAGCAGTTCTTC. Complete variable domain (other parts from reference TRBV18 and TRBJ2-1): NAGVMQNPRHLVRRRGQEARLRCSPMKGHSHVYWYRQLPEEGLKFMVYLQKENIIDESGMPKERFSAEFPKEGPSILRIQQVVRGDSAAYFCASSPPGVDEQFFGPGTRLTVL.

This clone was counted between two and nine times. This chain's CDR3 is CASSVGGGGDGYTF. The CDR3 DNA sequence: TGTGCCAGCAGCGTAGGAGGAGGGGGCGATGGCTACACCTTC. The chain uses TRBV9 and TRBJ1-2; 7 positions agree with TRBD1. The CDR3 is made up of 14 amino acids. V lost 0 bases, J lost 6 bases, and 5 bases stayed unmatched. CDR1 is SGDLS, CDR2 YYNGEE, per germline.

The chain links TRBV18 to TRBJ1-5; TRBD1 might be the D (6 bases). Germline V gene sequence: CDR1 KGHSH, CDR2 LQKENI. V lost 3 bases, J lost 9 bases, and 9 bases lay in between. The CDR3 spans 12 residues. CDR3 residues: CASSPEGGPQHF. The DNA for the CDR3 is TGTGCCAGCTCACCCGAAGGGGGGCCCCAGCATTTT.

The gene calls are TRBV7-8 and TRBJ2-1; no definite D call. Looked up from germline, CDR1 is SGHVS and CDR2 is FQNEAQ. The CDR3 length is 15 residues. V dropped 6 bases and J dropped 3 bases, with 15 bases sitting between them. The CDR3 reads CASSSPPAGYNEQFF. CDR3 in DNA: TGTGCCAGCAGTTCCCCCCCGGCAGGCTACAATGAGCAGTTCTTC.

J is TRBJ2-1 and V is TRBV6-2 or TRBV6-3, with TRBD2 matching over 8 bases. V lost 2 bases and J lost 6; bases outside the gene matches: 6. Germline values: CDR1 MNHEY, CDR2 SVGEGT. The CDR3 extends over 15 amino acids. The CDR3 coding sequence is TGTGCCAGCAGTTACCCGAGCGGGAGAAGCAATGAGCAGTTCTTC. Its protein product is CASSYPSGRSNEQFF.

V and J are TRBV6-6 and TRBJ2-7; 9 bases match TRBD1. The CDR3 length is 14 residues. The junction had 6 bases not matched to a gene; V was cut back by 5 bases and J by 4 bases. CDR1 is MNHNY and CDR2 is SVGAGI in the germline V gene (reference sequence). This CDR3 is CASSPGTGQYEQYF. The CDR3 nucleotides are TGTGCCAGCAGTCCGGGGACAGGGCAGTACGAGCAGTACTTC.

The chain couples TRBV7-2 to TRBJ2-3; TRBD1 might be the D (5 bases). Trimming took 5 bases from V and 2 from J, leaving 17 bases between them. This CDR3 spans 16 amino acids. The germline V gene has CDR1 SGHTA and CDR2 FQGNSA. For the CDR3, the DNA is TGTGCCAGCAGCCTGCAAGGGGTTATCCTCACAGATACGCAGTATTTT. It yields the protein CASSLQGVILTDTQYF.

This clone was observed once. The V gene is TRBV5-4, the J gene TRBJ2-7; 8 nucleotides match TRBD2. The CDR3 has 15 residues. J gave up 3 bases and V 4 bases, and 9 bases lay outside the gene matches. CDR1 and CDR2 from the germline V gene are SGHNT and YYREEE (reference sequence). CDR3 residues: CASSPGLGNYYEQYF. The CDR3 DNA follows: TGTGCCAGCAGCCCGGGACTAGGGAATTACTACGAGCAGTACTTC.

V gene TRBV2 combines with J gene TRBJ2-7; the D is unclear. The V gene lost 9 bases and the J gene lost 3 bases, with 12 bases spanning the gap. This CDR3 has 12 residues. Germline-derived CDR1 and CDR2 are SNHLY and FYNNEI. The CDR3 loop is CASHMANYEQYF. DNA of the CDR3: TGTGCCAGTCATATGGCCAACTACGAGCAGTACTTC.

V gene TRBV7-2 combines with J gene TRBJ2-3, with 7 bases lining up with TRBD2. Germline values: CDR1 SGHTA, CDR2 FQGNSA. Trimming took 1 base from V and 5 from J; bases not matched to a gene: 6. This CDR3 has 15 amino acids. The CDR3 nucleotides read TGTGCCAGCAGCTTAGGCGGGAGAAGGGAAGATACGCAGTATTTT. Protein sequence: CASSLGGRREDTQYF.

The chain uses TRBV6-1 and TRBJ2-7; D might be TRBD2 (5 bases). Trimming took off 3 bases at V and 4 bases at J, with 13 bases between the two ends. Germline V CDR1 and CDR2: MNHNS, SASEGT. This CDR3 has 14 amino acids. The CDR3 is CASSDPGFGYEQYF. The DNA of the CDR3 is TGTGCCAGCAGTGACCCGGGGTTCGGTTACGAGCAGTACTTC.

This clone has just one count. The genes are TRBV28 and TRBJ1-1, with D unresolved. With 3 bases removed from V and 0 bases from J, the gap between germline ends came to 11 bases. The CDR3 runs to 15 residues. Germline values: CDR1 MDHEN, CDR2 SYDVKM. CDR3 loop: CASSLELQMNTEAFF. The DNA for the CDR3 is TGTGCCAGCAGTTTGGAGTTACAGATGAACACTGAAGCTTTCTTT.

This chain links TRBV12-3 or TRBV12-4 with TRBJ2-1; D ambiguous. The CDR3 contains 13 residues. Trimming shortened V by 6 bases and J by 4 bases, and 10 bases separated the two germline ends. In DNA, the CDR3 is TGTGCCAGCAGGCCCGACAATTACAATGAGCAGTTCTTC. Protein product: CASRPDNYNEQFF.

The gene calls are TRBV7-9 and TRBJ2-3, with 8 nucleotides matching TRBD2. Germline values: CDR1 SEHNR, CDR2 FQNEAQ (reference sequence). The CDR3 sequence is 18 residues long. V lost 5 bases and J lost 0; bases outside the gene matches: 13. CDR3 in amino acids: CASSPIEGLGSSTDTQYF. The CDR3 bases are TGTGCCAGCAGCCCCATTGAGGGACTAGGGTCTAGCACAGATACGCAGTATTTT.

The chain joins TRBV6-5 to TRBJ1-2; 11 bases map to TRBD1. The V segment lost 6 bases and the J segment 6 bases; nucleotides outside the gene matches: 6. The CDR3 runs to 14 residues. CDR1 MNHEY and CDR2 SVGAGI come from the germline V gene. The CDR3 here is CASSRDRGVDGYTF. CDR3 in DNA: TGTGCCAGCAGCAGGGACAGGGGGGTAGATGGCTACACCTTC.

The V call is TRBV19, the J call TRBJ1-1; possibly TRBD1 for D (5 bases). Between the trimmed V and J ends, which lost 6 bases and 10 bases, there was a span of 24 bases. CDR3 length equals 15 residues. Germline V gene lookup returns CDR1 LNHDA and CDR2 SQIVND (reference sequence). The CDR3 region has the DNA TGTGCCAGTAGCCCATACAATACAGGAGCATGGGCAGCTTTCTTT. It yields the protein CASSPYNTGAWAAFF.

This chain connects TRBV6-1 to TRBJ2-7; 9 bases line up with TRBD1. The germline V gene has CDR1 MNHNS and CDR2 SASEGT. The CDR3 extends over 16 amino acids. V lost 0 bases to trimming and J lost 2 bases; unmatched junction nucleotides: 5. Written as DNA, the CDR3 is TGTGCCAGCAGTGAAGCTGGGACAGGGAACCCCTACGAGCAGTACTTC. Encoded protein: CASSEAGTGNPYEQYF.

The chain is built from TRBV12-5 and TRBJ1-1, with D perhaps matching TRBD1 (6 bases). CDR3 size: 12 residues. CDR1 and CDR2 (germline): LGHNT, FRNRAP. With 4 bases removed from V and 8 bases from J, the gap between germline ends came to 11 bases. CDR3: CASGSDSREAFF. In nucleotides, the CDR3 is TGTGCTAGTGGTTCGGACAGCCGAGAAGCTTTCTTT. Combining the CDR3 with reference TRBV12-5 and TRBJ1-1 gives the whole variable domain DARVTQTPRHKVTEMGQEVTMRCQPILGHNTVFWYRQTMMQGLELLAYFRNRAPLDDSGMPKDRFSAEMPDATLATLKIQPSEPRDSAVYFCASGSDSREAFFGQGTRLTVV.

The chain employs TRBV6-1 and TRBJ2-1, with 7 nucleotides matching TRBD1. With V trimmed by 1 base and J by 15 bases, 18 bases remained unmatched. The CDR3 totals 16 residues. Looked up from germline, CDR1 is MNHNS and CDR2 is SASEGT. CDR3 bases: TGTGCCAGCAGTGAAGAGAGGAGATTTAGGGGGCCCCTTGGGTTCTTC. This gives the protein CASSEERRFRGPLGFF.

V and J are TRBV9 and TRBJ1-4; weak D call: TRBD1 (6 bases). Trimming took off 3 bases at V and 8 bases at J, with 23 bases between the two ends. Germline assignment: CDR1 SGDLS and CDR2 YYNGEE. The CDR3 sequence is 17 residues long. The chain's CDR3 is CASSEGDIVGNGEKLFF. The CDR3 nucleotides are TGTGCCAGCAGCGAGGGGGACATCGTAGGTAACGGGGAAAAACTGTTTTTT.

The gene calls are TRBV7-2 and TRBJ1-5, with 9 nucleotides matching TRBD1. Germline CDR1 and CDR2: SGHTA and FQGNSA. The CDR3 covers 14 residues. V was clipped by 4 bases and J by 6 bases; unmatched bases: 4. In nucleotides, the CDR3 is TGTGCCAGCAGCTCTACAGGGGGCGGTCAGCCCCAGCATTTT. As protein: CASSSTGGGQPQHF. The full variable domain, with the rest looked up from reference TRBV7-2 and TRBJ1-5, is GAGVSQSPSNKVTEKGKDVELRCDPISGHTALYWYRQSLGQGLEFLIYFQGNSAPDKSGLPSDRFSAERTGGSVSTLTIQRTQQEDSAVYLCASSSTGGGQPQHFGDGTRLSIL.

This chain links TRBV4-1 with TRBJ2-6, with 12 bases fitting TRBD2. In germline, CDR1 is MGHRA, CDR2 YSYEKL. The ends lost 1 base at V and 0 bases at J; junction bases unmatched: 1. The CDR3 extends over 18 amino acids. CDR3 amino acids: CASSQGTSGDSGANVLTF. The CDR3 coding sequence is TGCGCCAGCAGCCAAGGGACTAGCGGGGACTCTGGGGCCAACGTCCTGACTTTC.

The rearrangement joins TRBV7-2 to TRBJ1-4; 8 nucleotides agree with TRBD1. The V and J ends lost 1 base and 8 bases, in that order; junction bases with no gene match: 6. The CDR3 contains 15 residues. Looked up from germline, CDR1 is SGHTA and CDR2 is FQGNSA. The CDR3 DNA is TGTGCCAGCAGCTTAGTGGCAGGGGGCGAAGAAAAACTGTTTTTT. Protein sequence: CASSLVAGGEEKLFF.